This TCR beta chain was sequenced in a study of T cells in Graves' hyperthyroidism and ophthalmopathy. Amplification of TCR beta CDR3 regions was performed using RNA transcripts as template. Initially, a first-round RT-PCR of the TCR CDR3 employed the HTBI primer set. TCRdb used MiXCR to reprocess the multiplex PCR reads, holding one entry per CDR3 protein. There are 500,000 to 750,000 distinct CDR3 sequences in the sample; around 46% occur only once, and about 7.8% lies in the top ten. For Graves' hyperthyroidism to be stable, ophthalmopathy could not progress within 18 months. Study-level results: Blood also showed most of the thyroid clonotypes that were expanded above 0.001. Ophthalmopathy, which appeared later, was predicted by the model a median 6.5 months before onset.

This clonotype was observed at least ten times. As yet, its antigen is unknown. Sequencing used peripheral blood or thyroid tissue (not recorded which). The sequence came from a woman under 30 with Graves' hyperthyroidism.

The CDR3 reads CASSFETGTVETQYF. The CDR3 coding sequence is TGCGCCAGCAGCTTCGAAACCGGGACGGTAGAGACCCAGTACTTC. V and J are TRBV5-1 and TRBJ2-5; D possibly uses TRBD1 or TRBD2 (5 bases each). This CDR3 has 15 residues. The germline gives CDR1 SGHRS, CDR2 YFSETQ. V was cut by 2 bases and J by 4 bases, with 15 bases left in between.